These 28 T cell receptor beta chains share one sample of origin, sequenced in a study of cytotoxic CD8 clonotypes in ibrutinib-treated CLL. This table comes from immunoSEQ multiplex PCR, and its TCRdb copy is limited to in-frame clones, with some not included. The sample shows around 24,000 clones, 78% of them seen only once. The sample consisted of PBMCs, taken before ibrutinib treatment. The receptors originated from a human donor with chronic lymphocytic leukemia.

This clone has more than one count but fewer than ten. The CDR3 nucleotides are TGTGCCAGCTCACCTTACAGGGGAAACGAGCAGTACTTC. Amino acid sequence: CASSPYRGNEQYF. This chain links TRBV18 with TRBJ2-7, with TRBD1 identical over 7 bases. J lost 5 bases, V lost 3 bases, and 4 bases had no gene match. CDR1 and CDR2 (germline): KGHSH, LQKENI. This CDR3 is built from 13 residues.

The chain recombines TRBV7-9 with TRBJ1-1, with a weak D call TRBD1 (6 bases). Trimming left V 1 base short and J 8 bases short, with 8 bases between. From germline, CDR1 is SEHNR and CDR2 FQNEAQ (reference sequence). The CDR3 loop spans 12 amino acids. The CDR3 protein is CASSLEGGEAFF. The CDR3 bases are TGTGCCAGCAGCTTAGAAGGGGGGGAAGCTTTCTTT. Full variable domain (outside the CDR3, taken from reference TRBV7-9 and TRBJ1-1): DTGVSQNPRHKITKRGQNVTFRCDPISEHNRLYWYRQTLGQGPEFLTYFQNEAQLEKSRLLSDRFSAERPKGSFSTLEIQRTEQGDSAMYLCASSLEGGEAFFGQGTRLTVV.

Concerning this clone itself: Other DNA variants within this sample encode the same CDR3. The J gene is TRBJ2-7, the V gene TRBV5-6; a possible D gene is TRBD2 (6 bases). V was trimmed by 5 bases and J by 4 bases, leaving 16 bases between them. The CDR3 is 14 residues long. The germline gives CDR1 SGHDT, CDR2 YYEEEE. CDR3 nucleotides: TGTGCCAGCAGTTTTCCGGGACTTGCTTACGAGCAGTACTTC. This translates into CASSFPGLAYEQYF.

This clone was counted a single time. V gene TRBV5-8 combines with J gene TRBJ2-2, with 14 bases fitting TRBD2. With V trimmed by 5 bases and J by 6 bases, 0 bases remained unmatched. This CDR3 is built from 14 residues. The germline CDR1 and CDR2 sequences are SGHTS and YDEGEE. The CDR3: CASRGLAGAGELFF. CDR3 coding DNA: TGTGCCAGCAGGGGACTAGCGGGAGCCGGGGAGCTGTTTTTT.

The CDR3 reads CASSYSRGNTEAFF. The CDR3 DNA sequence: TGTGCCAGCAGTTACTCGAGGGGGAACACTGAAGCTTTCTTT. The rearrangement uses TRBV6-5 and TRBJ1-1; a possible D gene is TRBD1 (5 bases). The CDR3 loop spans 14 amino acids. Germline values: CDR1 MNHEY, CDR2 SVGAGI. Trimming stripped 0 bases from V and 1 base from J, with 6 bases between.

The J gene is TRBJ2-1, the V gene TRBV19; 11 nucleotides line up with TRBD2. The germline V gene has CDR1 LNHDA and CDR2 SQIVND (reference sequence). The CDR3 is 17 residues long. Unmatched junction bases numbered 12, after V lost 7 bases and J lost 4 bases. CDR3 nucleotide sequence: TGTGCCAGTACCGATATGGGGGGGACTAGCGGTTACAATGAGCAGTTCTTC. Its translation is CASTDMGGTSGYNEQFF.

The V and J genes are TRBV25-1 and TRBJ1-1; weak D call: TRBD1 (5 bases). The V gene lost 5 bases and the J gene lost 1 base, with 23 bases spanning the gap. The CDR3 loop spans 18 amino acids. Germline loops: CDR1 MGHDK, CDR2 SYGVNS. CDR3 protein: CASSPMGGSVGANTEAFF. CDR3 nucleotides: TGTGCCAGCAGTCCTATGGGAGGGAGCGTAGGGGCGAACACTGAAGCTTTCTTT.

The chain carries TRBV7-9 and TRBJ2-1, with 10 bases fitting TRBD2. The CDR3 contains 16 residues. Per germline, CDR1 SEHNR and CDR2 FQNEAQ (reference sequence). V gave up 5 bases and J gave up 9 bases; unmatched junction bases: 13. CDR3 in amino acids: CASSRSGLAGVSEQFF. CDR3 bases: TGTGCCAGCAGCCGCTCCGGCCTAGCGGGAGTGTCTGAGCAGTTCTTC. Supplemented by reference TRBV7-9 and TRBJ2-1, the full variable domain reads DTGVSQNPRHKITKRGQNVTFRCDPISEHNRLYWYRQTLGQGPEFLTYFQNEAQLEKSRLLSDRFSAERPKGSFSTLEIQRTEQGDSAMYLCASSRSGLAGVSEQFFGPGTRLTVL.

The rearrangement joins TRBV29-1 to TRBJ1-1; D is uncertain. V shed 4 bases and J shed 3 bases, with 9 bases lying between them. Germline CDR1 reads SQVTM; CDR2 reads ANQGSEA. The CDR3 spans 12 residues. The CDR3 sequence: CSVVNGHTEAFF. DNA of the CDR3: TGCAGCGTTGTGAATGGGCACACTGAAGCTTTCTTT.

The chain employs TRBV9 and TRBJ1-5; TRBD1 matches 8 bases. This CDR3 spans 16 amino acids. V was pared by 4 bases and J by 3 bases, with 9 bases of the junction left unmatched. Germline CDR1 reads SGDLS; CDR2 reads YYNGEE. CDR3 sequence reads: CASSPGTGALNQPQHF. DNA of the CDR3: TGTGCCAGCAGCCCTGGGACAGGTGCTCTCAATCAGCCCCAGCATTTT.

The chain links TRBV11-2 to TRBJ2-5; D uncertain. The V gene's germline CDR1 is SGHAT and CDR2 FQNNGV. V lost 1 base and J lost 2, with 8 bases in between. This CDR3 comprises 14 residues. The CDR3 sequence: CASSLGSMQETQYF. The DNA of the CDR3 is TGTGCCAGCAGCTTAGGCTCAATGCAAGAGACCCAGTACTTC.

V usage is TRBV28 and J usage is TRBJ1-4, with 9 bases identical to TRBD1. CDR1 is MDHEN and CDR2 is SYDVKM in the germline V gene. The CDR3 totals 15 residues. Losses at the gene ends were 6 bases for V and 7 bases for J; bases not matched to a gene: 9. CDR3 DNA sequence: TGTGCCAGCAGCCGGCCACAGGGGGCCGGTGAAAAACTGTTTTTT. Its translation: CASSRPQGAGEKLFF.

The gene calls are TRBV5-1 and TRBJ1-2; 8 bases map to TRBD1. V dropped 3 bases and J dropped 5; count of bases not matched to a gene: 3. This CDR3 is built from 13 residues. Germline V lookup: CDR1 SGHRS, CDR2 YFSETQ. DNA of the CDR3: TGCGCCAGCAGCTGGGACAGGACTTATGGCTACACCTTC. Its translation: CASSWDRTYGYTF.

CDR3 nucleotides: TGTGCCAGCAGCAAATCCGGGACAGGATCCTACGAGCAGTACTTC. It is translated as CASSKSGTGSYEQYF. The J gene is TRBJ2-7, the V gene TRBV7-2; TRBD1 agrees at 8 bases. The germline gives CDR1 SGHTA, CDR2 FQGNSA. Trimming removed 5 bases from V and 1 base from J; junction bases left unmatched: 7. CDR3 length equals 15 residues.

This chain uses TRBV5-1 with TRBJ1-2; D remains ambiguous. The V gene's germline CDR1 is SGHRS and CDR2 YFSETQ. Trimming removed 0 bases at V and 6 bases at J, with 6 bases between. This CDR3 contains 12 residues. CDR3 residues: CASSLAGNGYTF. The CDR3 nucleotides read TGCGCCAGCAGCTTGGCTGGGAATGGCTACACCTTC. The complete variable domain, with remaining parts taken from reference TRBV5-1 and TRBJ1-2, reads KAGVTQTPRYLIKTRGQQVTLSCSPISGHRSVSWYQQTPGQGLQFLFEYFSETQRNKGNFPGRFSGRQFSNSRSEMNVSTLELGDSALYLCASSLAGNGYTFGSGTRLTVV.

CDR3 in amino acids: CASSQRTDTQYF. The CDR3 DNA follows: TGTGCCAGCAGCCAGCGCACAGATACGCAGTATTTT. The chain has TRBV7-6 and TRBJ2-3; D not certain. V was pared by 5 bases and J by 1 base, with 4 bases between. This CDR3 is built from 12 residues. Germline V gene data show CDR1 as SGHVS and CDR2 as FNYEAQ.

This sequence joins TRBV9 and TRBJ2-5; D not resolved. There are 15 residues in the CDR3. CDR1 and CDR2 from the germline V gene are SGDLS and YYNGEE. The germline V and J ends were trimmed by 0 bases and 1 base, with 10 bases remaining between them. The CDR3 DNA reads TGTGCCAGCAGCGTAGCTGGGATAAGCCAAGAGACCCAGTACTTC. It translates to CASSVAGISQETQYF.

The CDR3 here is CASSSPLAGGSYNEQFF. In nucleotides, the CDR3 is TGTGCCAGCAGTTCACCCCTAGCGGGAGGCTCCTACAATGAGCAGTTCTTC. J is TRBJ2-1 and V is TRBV27; 11 nucleotides agree with TRBD2. This CDR3 spans 17 amino acids. V shed 4 bases, J shed 0 bases, and the junction held 5 bases outside the gene matches. CDR1 and CDR2 from the germline V gene are MNHEY and SMNVEV (reference sequence).

V gene TRBV29-1 combines with J gene TRBJ1-1; TRBD1 agrees at 10 bases. V dropped 5 bases and J dropped 6; count of bases not matched to a gene: 15. This CDR3 comprises 16 residues. The germline V gene encodes CDR1 SQVTM and CDR2 ANQGSEA. The CDR3 region is CSVPSDSGQGVAEAFF. The DNA of the CDR3 is TGCAGCGTTCCATCCGACTCCGGACAGGGGGTGGCTGAAGCTTTCTTT.

J is TRBJ2-1 and V is TRBV2, with a tentative D call TRBD2 (6 bases). Germline lookup yields CDR1 SNHLY and CDR2 FYNNEI. The CDR3 is 16 residues long. V lost 6 bases, J lost 1 base, and 16 bases lay in between. CDR3 loop: CASRERGLGSYNEQFF. As DNA, the CDR3 is TGTGCCAGCAGGGAACGGGGGTTAGGATCCTACAATGAGCAGTTCTTC.

The chain joins TRBV5-4 to TRBJ2-7; no definite D call. CDR1 is SGHNT, CDR2 YYREEE, per germline (reference sequence). This CDR3 has 14 residues. V was shortened by 0 bases and J by 0 bases, with 7 bases between the two germline ends. The CDR3 DNA is TGTGCCAGCAGCTTGGACAGAAGCTCCTACGAGCAGTACTTC. Protein sequence: CASSLDRSSYEQYF. Together with reference TRBV5-4 and TRBJ2-7, the CDR3 gives the full variable domain: ETGVTQSPTHLIKTRGQQVTLRCSSQSGHNTVSWYQQALGQGPQFIFQYYREEENGRGNFPPRFSGLQFPNYSSELNVNALELDDSALYLCASSLDRSSYEQYFGPGTRLTVT.

This chain joins TRBV11-2 and TRBJ1-1; D is perhaps TRBD1 (6 bases). The V gene lost 3 bases and the J gene lost 4 bases, with 9 bases spanning the gap. This CDR3 region has 13 residues. Germline loops: CDR1 SGHAT, CDR2 FQNNGV. The CDR3 spells CASSFQGGTEAFF. Written as DNA, the CDR3 is TGTGCCAGCAGCTTTCAAGGGGGCACTGAAGCTTTCTTT.

This clone qualifies as medium-sized. The chain carries TRBV4-2 and TRBJ1-2; TRBD1 agrees at 7 bases. Trimming took 4 bases from V and 8 from J; bases not matched to a gene: 13. This CDR3 comprises 15 residues. Germline V gene sequence: CDR1 LGHNA, CDR2 YNFKEQ. The CDR3 reads CASSLTTGQERGYTF. The DNA of the CDR3 is TGTGCCAGCAGCCTAACGACAGGGCAGGAAAGAGGCTACACCTTC.

This chain joins TRBV23-1 and TRBJ2-7; 7 bases align to TRBD1. TRBV23-1 is given ORF status, its function remaining uncertain. CDR3 length equals 14 residues. V lost 6 bases to trimming and J lost 2 bases; unmatched junction nucleotides: 7. Here the CDR3 reads CASSRSGTAYEQYF. The CDR3 DNA is TGCGCCAGCAGCCGATCCGGGACAGCCTACGAGCAGTACTTC.

The chain carries TRBV6-4 and TRBJ2-1; 7 bases agree with TRBD2. Germline V gene lookup returns CDR1 MRHNA and CDR2 SNTAGT. V trimming: 0 bases; J trimming: 12 bases; junction bases outside the gene matches: 8. This CDR3 is built from 14 residues. The CDR3: CASSDSAGEGRQFF. In DNA form, the CDR3 reads TGTGCCAGCAGTGACTCCGCGGGAGAGGGGAGGCAGTTCTTC.

The chain carries TRBV7-6 and TRBJ2-7; D unclear. The CDR3 spans 14 residues. Germline CDR1 reads SGHVS; CDR2 reads FNYEAQ. With 5 bases removed from V and 0 bases from J, the gap between germline ends came to 11 bases. CDR3 protein: CASSPRIGSYEQYF. The CDR3 nucleotides read TGTGCCAGCAGCCCGCGGATTGGCTCCTACGAGCAGTACTTC.

The chain combines TRBV5-6 with TRBJ2-7, with D possibly being TRBD2 (6 bases). CDR3 length: 15 amino acids. Germline V gives CDR1 SGHDT, CDR2 YYEEEE. Trimming took 0 bases from V and 4 from J, leaving 14 bases between them. CDR3 loop: CASSLAGRAGYEQYF. In nucleotides, the CDR3 is TGTGCCAGCAGCTTGGCCGGCAGGGCGGGGTACGAGCAGTACTTC.

This chain uses TRBV19 with TRBJ2-1; tentative D call: TRBD2 (5 bases). The germline V gene encodes CDR1 LNHDA and CDR2 SQIVND (reference sequence). The CDR3 spans 16 residues. The V end was cut by 5 bases, the J end by 0 bases, with 14 bases between. The CDR3 spells CASSGAGGSSYNEQFF. As DNA, the CDR3 is TGTGCCAGTAGTGGCGCGGGTGGGAGCTCCTACAATGAGCAGTTCTTC.